These 10 T cell receptor beta chains were all obtained from the same sample, sequenced in a study of neurological immune-mediated disorders. MiXCR, applied by TCRdb to the 5' RACE reads, yields one record per CDR3 protein. The data contain roughly 52,000 distinct CDR3 sequences, around 5.8% of them seen just once; the ten biggest clones take up 1.1% to 1.5%. Sequencing was done on a sample of CD4+ T cells from blood. Every receptor here comes from a young woman with multiple sclerosis.

This clonotype has at least ten counts. The rearrangement uses TRBV28 and TRBJ2-5; perhaps TRBD1 as D (6 bases). The CDR3 totals 14 residues. V gave up 10 bases and J gave up 0 bases, with 15 bases separating them. Looked up from germline, CDR1 is MDHEN and CDR2 is SYDVKM. As DNA, the CDR3 is TGTGCCACGACGTCCCAGGGGTACCAAGAGACCCAGTACTTC. It yields the protein CATTSQGYQETQYF.

The chain couples TRBV9 to TRBJ2-1; D may be TRBD1 (5 bases). V was clipped by 0 bases and J by 5 bases, with 12 bases between them. Germline CDR1 and CDR2: SGDLS and YYNGEE. The CDR3 loop spans 15 amino acids. CDR3 region: CASSVVAGIHNEQFF. The CDR3 DNA reads TGTGCCAGCAGCGTAGTTGCAGGGATCCACAATGAGCAGTTCTTC. Full variable domain (rest looked up from reference TRBV9 and TRBJ2-1): DSGVTQTPKHLITATGQRVTLRCSPRSGDLSVYWYQQSLDQGLQFLIQYYNGEERAKGNILERFSAQQFPDLHSELNLSSLELGDSALYFCASSVVAGIHNEQFFGPGTRLTVL.

This clonotype has a count of ten or more. The CDR3 bases are TGCAGTGTAGCAGGGGCGAGCTCCTATAATTCACCCCTCCACTTT. This sequence encodes CSVAGASSYNSPLHF. This rearrangement joins TRBV20-1 to TRBJ1-6, with a tentative D call TRBD1 (6 bases). Between the trimmed V and J ends, which lost 7 bases and 0 bases, there was a span of 13 bases. The CDR3 has 15 amino acids. CDR1 DFQATT and CDR2 SNEGSKA come from the germline V gene (reference sequence).

The chain couples TRBV7-2 to TRBJ2-3; D might be TRBD2 (6 bases). V was cut by 1 base and J by 2 bases, with 13 bases left in between. This CDR3 spans 16 amino acids. The V gene's germline CDR1 is SGHTA and CDR2 FQGNSA. The chain's CDR3 is CASSLGGLASTDTQYF. In DNA form, the CDR3 reads TGTGCCAGCAGCTTAGGGGGACTGGCCTCCACAGATACGCAGTATTTT.

The table lists this clonotype with many counts. V and J are TRBV5-1 and TRBJ2-7; perhaps TRBD1 as D (6 bases). CDR3 length: 14 amino acids. Trimming removed 0 bases at V and 1 base at J, with 8 bases between. Germline lookup yields CDR1 SGHRS and CDR2 YFSETQ. The CDR3 loop reads CASSLDRDSYEQYF. CDR3 DNA: TGCGCCAGCAGCTTGGACAGGGATTCCTACGAGCAGTACTTC.

This clonotype occurred many times. The chain has TRBV12-3 or TRBV12-4 and TRBJ1-4; a weak D match, TRBD1 (5 bases). Trimming took 1 base from V and 7 from J, leaving 13 bases between them. The CDR3 has 15 amino acids. This CDR3 is CASSLGGHGSEKLFF. The CDR3 DNA follows: TGTGCCAGCAGTTTAGGCGGACACGGATCTGAAAAACTGTTTTTT.

This clonotype was seen repeatedly, ten times or more. The CDR3 sequence is CATSDLQSADNEQFF. The CDR3 bases are TGTGCCACCAGTGATTTGCAGTCCGCCGACAATGAGCAGTTCTTC. The genes are TRBV24-1 and TRBJ2-1; D is ambiguous. This CDR3 is built from 15 residues. The germline V gene has CDR1 KGHDR and CDR2 SFDVKD. Trimming removed 0 bases at V and 5 bases at J, with 10 bases between.

In its sample, this clonotype was seen many times. The genes are TRBV5-5 and TRBJ1-4, with 7 bases fitting TRBD1. The trim removed 4 bases at V and 7 bases at J, leaving 7 bases unmatched. The CDR3 contains 14 residues. Germline V lookup: CDR1 SGHKS, CDR2 YYEKEE (reference sequence). The CDR3 sequence: CASSITGAGEKLFF. Written as DNA, the CDR3 is TGTGCCAGCAGCATAACAGGGGCGGGTGAAAAACTGTTTTTT.

This clonotype was picked up many times. A read error may account for a junction end that differs from germline. The rearrangement joins TRBV19 to TRBJ1-5; D is unclear. Germline CDR1 LNHDA, CDR2 SQIVND (reference sequence). There are 12 residues in the CDR3. The CDR3 spells CASSLRDQPQHF. CDR3 DNA: TGTGCAAGTAGTCTTCGAGATCAGCCCCAGCATTTT.

The DNA for the CDR3 is TGTGCCAGTAGGCCCAGACAGGGAGCCCACAATGAGCAGTTCTTC. It translates to CASRPRQGAHNEQFF. This chain connects TRBV19 to TRBJ2-1, with 7 bases matching TRBD1. V dropped 6 bases and J dropped 5; count of bases not matched to a gene: 10. This CDR3 contains 15 residues. In germline, CDR1 is LNHDA, CDR2 SQIVND (reference sequence).